These T cell receptor beta chains were read from a single sample in a study of blood T cell repertoires in COVID-19. Clones were read by immunoSEQ multiplex PCR, and TCRdb kept only the in-frame ones, dropping some. The sample carries approximately 69,000 clones, roughly four fifths recorded once. The sample comprised peripheral blood. Receptors originate from a woman in her sixties or seventies with acute or convalescent COVID-19. The conserved cysteine and the conserved F or W are not part of the CDR3 here. Fields, in order: J gene, V gene, CDR3 protein.

J: TRBJ1-1
V: TRBV7-3
CDR3: ASSPTGFWNTEAF

J: TRBJ1-4
V: TRBV2
CDR3: ASSESPDAGEKLF

J: TRBJ1-5
V: TRBV30
CDR3: AWTQQGSGQPQH

J: TRBJ2-7
V: TRBV6-5
CDR3: ASSTWTGGNYEQY

J: TRBJ1-1
V: TRBV5-6
CDR3: ASSLVAGEGTEAF

J: TRBJ2-2
V: TRBV19
CDR3: ASRIPGQGFPGELF

J: TRBJ2-1
V: TRBV10-3
CDR3: AISESLNNEQF

J: TRBJ2-1
V: TRBV20-1
CDR3: SASRPTGPREQF

J: TRBJ2-1
V: TRBV19
CDR3: ASSMRTSGRDGEQF

J: TRBJ2-5
V: TRBV5-1
CDR3: ASSLELAGSQTQY

J: TRBJ1-2
V: TRBV6-2/TRBV6-3
CDR3: ASSYGPTGGDGYT

J: TRBJ1-2
V: TRBV7-2
CDR3: ASSLAIENGYT

J: TRBJ1-4
V: TRBV30
CDR3: ACHDQGDNEKLF

J: TRBJ2-7
V: TRBV2
CDR3: ASSDPREQY

J: TRBJ1-3
V: TRBV18
CDR3: ASSPGQRGNTIY

J: TRBJ2-5
V: TRBV25-1
CDR3: ASRGQGPAQETQY

J: TRBJ1-2
V: TRBV5-1
CDR3: ASSSYGYT

J: TRBJ1-2
V: TRBV27
CDR3: ASSFRTGSSGYT

J: TRBJ2-7
V: TRBV5-6
CDR3: ASSLVGQGYEQY

J: TRBJ1-5
V: TRBV2
CDR3: ASRVGSLNQPQH

J: TRBJ1-1
V: TRBV10-3
CDR3: ATVDPGTGGTEAF

J: TRBJ2-1
V: TRBV6-6
CDR3: ASSHNNEQF

J: TRBJ1-1
V: TRBV9
CDR3: ASSPTGNTEAF

J: TRBJ2-1
V: TRBV6-2/TRBV6-3
CDR3: ASSPGLAGGNEQF

J: TRBJ2-6
V: TRBV11-2
CDR3: ASRGGGAAPGANVLT

J: TRBJ2-1
V: TRBV12-3/TRBV12-4
CDR3: ASSSSAYNEQF

J: TRBJ2-1
V: TRBV5-1
CDR3: ASSLVGGASYNEQF

J: TRBJ1-5
V: TRBV2
CDR3: ASRAENQPQH

J: TRBJ2-5
V: TRBV15
CDR3: ATSIISGGKTQY

J: TRBJ2-1
V: TRBV11-2
CDR3: ASSPADRSYNEQF

J: TRBJ2-2
V: TRBV10-3
CDR3: AISDRGQGELF

J: TRBJ1-1
V: TRBV29-1
CDR3: SVGLTDSEAF

J: TRBJ1-6
V: TRBV18
CDR3: ASSLQRTGPNSPLH

J: TRBJ1-2
V: TRBV7-9
CDR3: ASSLGQNYGYT

J: TRBJ1-3
V: TRBV10-3
CDR3: AISAGGLSGNTIY

J: TRBJ2-7
V: TRBV20-1
CDR3: SASSSGRDLYEQY

J: TRBJ1-5
V: TRBV11-2
CDR3: ASSHPHQPQH

J: TRBJ2-1
V: TRBV24-1
CDR3: ATGGLTGNEQF

J: TRBJ2-7
V: TRBV7-2
CDR3: ASSLGASGSYEQY

J: TRBJ1-4
V: TRBV18
CDR3: ASSTAVRANEKLF

J: TRBJ2-2
V: TRBV5-4
CDR3: ASSRDSHTGELF

J: TRBJ2-7
V: TRBV7-2
CDR3: ASSRWTGYEQY

J: TRBJ1-2
V: TRBV2
CDR3: ASIDRDNYGYT

J: TRBJ1-4
V: TRBV9
CDR3: ASSVFAGTNEKLF

J: TRBJ2-1
V: TRBV6-2/TRBV6-3
CDR3: ASSYGPTNEQF

J: TRBJ2-3
V: TRBV12-3/TRBV12-4
CDR3: ASSKLATQY

J: TRBJ2-7
V: TRBV28
CDR3: ASRQGRSYEQY

J: TRBJ2-1
V: TRBV6-5
CDR3: ASSMSSYNEQF

J: TRBJ1-1
V: TRBV3-1/TRBV3-2
CDR3: ASSQGQMNTEAF

J: TRBJ2-7
V: TRBV23-1
CDR3: ASIGPGTGFRQAD

J: TRBJ2-5
V: TRBV5-4
CDR3: ASSLDRGGETQY

J: TRBJ1-5
V: TRBV7-2
CDR3: ASRGQGGSNQPQH

J: TRBJ2-3
V: TRBV7-3
CDR3: ASSLTGLTDTQY

J: TRBJ1-1
V: TRBV10-1
CDR3: ASSESNSWVGKPNTEAF